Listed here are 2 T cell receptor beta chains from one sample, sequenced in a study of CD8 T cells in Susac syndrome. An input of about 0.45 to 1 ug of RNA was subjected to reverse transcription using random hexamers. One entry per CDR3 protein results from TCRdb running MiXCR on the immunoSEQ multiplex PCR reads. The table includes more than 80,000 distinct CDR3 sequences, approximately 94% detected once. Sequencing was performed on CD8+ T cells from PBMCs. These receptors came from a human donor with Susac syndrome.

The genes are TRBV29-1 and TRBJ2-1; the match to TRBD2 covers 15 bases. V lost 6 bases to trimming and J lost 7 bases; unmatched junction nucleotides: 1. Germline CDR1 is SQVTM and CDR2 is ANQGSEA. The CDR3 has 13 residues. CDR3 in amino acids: CSVGLAGGNEQFF. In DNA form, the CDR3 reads TGCAGCGTCGGACTAGCGGGGGGGAATGAGCAGTTCTTC.

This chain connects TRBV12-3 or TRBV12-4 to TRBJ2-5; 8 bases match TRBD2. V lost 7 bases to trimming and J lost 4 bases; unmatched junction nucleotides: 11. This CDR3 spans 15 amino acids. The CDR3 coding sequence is TGTGCCAGCACCCCTGGAGTAGCGGGATCAGAGACCCAGTACTTC. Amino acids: CASTPGVAGSETQYF.